This T cell receptor beta chain stems from a study of blood T cell repertoires in COVID-19. Methods used by the authors: Amplified reference gene primers provided the basis for estimating nucleated cell counts. Method: immunoSEQ multiplex PCR; TCRdb's copy keeps in-frame clones and lacks some. V and J calls and clone size are given by that table; D and trimming were obtained from the DNA. The sample has fewer than 350,000 clones; approximately 91% are singletons. The CDR3 sequence is 18 residues long. This clone was seen a handful of times. This receptor was taken from a man aged 18 to 30 with active or convalescent COVID-19. The sample taken for sequencing was peripheral blood. The chain employs TRBV21-1 and TRBJ2-1; the table's D gene call, TRBD2, was not cross checked with the DNA. TRBV21-1 is annotated as a pseudogene. Here the CDR3 reads CASSIRQRTSSLYNEQFF. The CDR3 nucleotides are TGTGCCAGCAGCATCCGACAAAGGACTAGCTCCCTCTACAATGAGCAGTTCTTC.